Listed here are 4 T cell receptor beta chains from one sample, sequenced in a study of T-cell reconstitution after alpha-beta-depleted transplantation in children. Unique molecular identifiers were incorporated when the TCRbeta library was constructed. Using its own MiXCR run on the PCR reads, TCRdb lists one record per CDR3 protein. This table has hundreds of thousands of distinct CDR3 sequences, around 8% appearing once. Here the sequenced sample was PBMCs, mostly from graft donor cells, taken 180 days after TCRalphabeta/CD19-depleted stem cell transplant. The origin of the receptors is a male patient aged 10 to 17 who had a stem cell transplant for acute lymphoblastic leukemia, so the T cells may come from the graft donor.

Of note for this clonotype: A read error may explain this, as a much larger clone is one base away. The CDR3 region is CASSLRGIERQPKHF. CDR3 sequence (DNA): TGTGCCAGCAGCTTGAGGGGCATTGAGCGTCAGCCCAAGCATTTT. V is TRBV5-8 and J is TRBJ1-5; D possibly corresponds to TRBD1 (5 bases). This CDR3 has 15 residues. Germline V lookup: CDR1 SGHTS, CDR2 YDEGEE.

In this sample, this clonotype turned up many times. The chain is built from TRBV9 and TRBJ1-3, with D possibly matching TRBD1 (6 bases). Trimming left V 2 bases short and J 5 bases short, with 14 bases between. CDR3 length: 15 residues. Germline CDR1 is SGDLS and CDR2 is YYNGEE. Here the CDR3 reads CASSVTGDTRNTIYF. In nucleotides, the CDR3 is TGTGCCAGCAGCGTTACGGGGGACACCAGAAACACCATATATTTT.

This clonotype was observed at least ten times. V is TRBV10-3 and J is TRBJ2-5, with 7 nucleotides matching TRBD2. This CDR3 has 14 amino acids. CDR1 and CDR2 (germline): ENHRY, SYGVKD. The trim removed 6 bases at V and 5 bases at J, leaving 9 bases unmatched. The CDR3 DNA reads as TGTGCCATCAGGGGGCGGGGGACCGGGGAGACCCAGTACTTC. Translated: CAIRGRGTGETQYF.

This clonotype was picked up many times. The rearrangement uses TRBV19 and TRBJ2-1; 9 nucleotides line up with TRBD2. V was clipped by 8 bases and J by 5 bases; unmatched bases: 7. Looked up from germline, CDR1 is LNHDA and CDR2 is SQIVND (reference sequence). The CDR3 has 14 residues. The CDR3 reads CASLAGDTDNEQFF. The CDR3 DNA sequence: TGTGCCAGTTTAGCGGGGGATACAGACAATGAGCAGTTCTTC.